A selection of T cell receptor beta chains follows, all from one sample in a study of blood T cell repertoires in COVID-19. This table comes from immunoSEQ multiplex PCR, and its TCRdb copy is limited to in-frame clones, with some not included. Of roughly 140,000 clones in the sample, about 85% were seen once. The source material was peripheral blood. Receptors were obtained from a woman between 70 and 85 years old with acute or convalescent COVID-19. Both conserved end residues are part of each CDR3. A D gene is named only where the DNA matches it firmly. A clone size is listed for some rows: how often the clone was seen (once, few, many), or a class if it is expanded.

>-|TRBV7-6|-|TRBJ2-5
CASSFGGGETQYF
TGTGCCAGCAGCTTCGGGGGTGGAGAGACCCAGTACTTC
>-|TRBV19|-|TRBJ2-5
CASSFQQGQTQYF
TGTGCCAGTAGCTTCCAACAGGGACAGACCCAGTACTTC
>-|TRBV9|-|TRBJ1-1
CASRAPGTMGTEAFF
TGTGCCAGCAGGGCCCCCGGGACAATGGGCACTGAAGCTTTCTTT
>few|TRBV28|TRBD1|TRBJ1-4
CASGLPDRVDEKLFF
TGTGCCAGCGGATTACCCGACAGGGTTGATGAAAAACTGTTTTTT
>once|TRBV10-2|TRBD2|TRBJ2-7
CAIKLAGATYEQYF
TGCGCCATCAAGTTAGCGGGGGCTACCTACGAGCAGTACTTC
>few|TRBV28|-|TRBJ1-3
CASRPRGAKGNTIYF
TGTGCCAGCAGGCCACGGGGGGCAAAAGGAAACACCATATATTTT
>-|TRBV6-5|-|TRBJ1-2
CASTGWSYGYTF
TGTGCCAGCACGGGTTGGTCATATGGCTACACCTTC
>-|TRBV6-2/TRBV6-3|-|TRBJ2-3
CASSPRAGPDTQYF
TGTGCCAGCAGTCCACGGGCGGGTCCAGATACGCAGTATTTT
>-|TRBV19|-|TRBJ1-2
CASRVRGGYTF
TGTGCCAGCAGGGTACGTGGAGGCTACACCTTC
>-|TRBV10-2|-|TRBJ1-1
CASSASRGGTEAFF
TGCGCCAGCAGTGCATCCAGGGGTGGCACTGAAGCTTTCTTT
>-|TRBV7-2|TRBD1|TRBJ1-5
CASSQGQINQPQHF
TGTGCCAGCAGCCAGGGACAGATAAATCAGCCCCAGCATTTT
>-|TRBV10-3|-|TRBJ1-2
CAISSQGNYGYTF
TGTGCCATCTCGTCCCAGGGCAACTATGGCTACACCTTC
>-|TRBV3-1/TRBV3-2|TRBD2|TRBJ2-7
CASSPGTSGSYEQYF
TGTGCCAGCAGCCCCGGGACTAGCGGCTCCTACGAGCAGTACTTC
>-|TRBV2|-|TRBJ1-1
CASRRLQGSGTEAFF
TGTGCCAGCAGGCGATTACAGGGCTCGGGCACTGAAGCTTTCTTT
>-|TRBV6-5|-|TRBJ2-5
CASSPRLWRTETQYF
TGTGCCAGCAGCCCCCGACTTTGGAGGACGGAGACCCAGTACTTC
>once|TRBV4-1|-|TRBJ1-5
CASSQVPRQYSNQPQHF
TGCGCCAGCAGCCAAGTCCCTCGACAGTATAGCAATCAGCCCCAGCATTTT
>-|TRBV2|-|TRBJ1-2
CASSAMQGPRSNYGYTF
TGTGCCAGCAGCGCCATGCAGGGCCCCCGTTCTAACTATGGCTACACCTTC
>-|TRBV7-2|TRBD1|TRBJ1-2
CASSLGQGGYTF
TGTGCCAGCAGCTTAGGACAGGGCGGCTACACCTTC
>once|TRBV19|-|TRBJ2-1
CASRFRGAGQFF
TGTGCCAGTCGTTTTCGGGGGGCAGGGCAGTTCTTC
>-|TRBV7-2|TRBD1|TRBJ2-7
CASSLTGLGEQYF
TGTGCCAGCAGCTTGACAGGGCTAGGGGAGCAGTACTTC
>-|TRBV3-1/TRBV3-2|TRBD1|TRBJ2-7
CASSQPGQESSYEQYF
TGTGCCAGCAGCCAACCCGGACAGGAAAGCTCCTACGAGCAGTACTTC
>once|TRBV19|TRBD1|TRBJ1-2
CASNEQGDGYTF
TGTGCCAGTAATGAACAGGGGGATGGCTACACCTTC
>-|TRBV6-5|-|TRBJ1-3
CASSRDSGNTIYF
TGTGCCAGCAGCCGGGACTCTGGAAACACCATATATTTT
>-|TRBV6-5|-|TRBJ2-6
CASSTPSGANVLTF
TGTGCCAGCAGTACACCTTCTGGGGCCAACGTCCTGACTTTC
>-|TRBV7-2|-|TRBJ1-6
CASSSPGGHSPLHF
TGTGCCAGCAGCTCACCCGGGGGGCATTCACCCCTCCACTTT
>-|TRBV5-1|-|TRBJ1-6
CASSAQPDRSSPLHF
TGCGCCAGCAGCGCGCAACCGGACAGAAGCTCACCCCTCCACTTT
>-|TRBV9|TRBD1|TRBJ1-2
CASSVGTGATFGYGYTF
TGTGCCAGCAGCGTAGGGACAGGGGCCACTTTCGGCTATGGCTACACCTTC
>-|TRBV7-9|TRBD1|TRBJ1-1
CASSSQGQGADTEAFF
TGTGCCAGCAGCTCCCAAGGACAGGGGGCAGACACTGAAGCTTTCTTT
>-|TRBV28|-|TRBJ1-2
CASSSPQGKDYGYTF
TGTGCCAGCAGTTCCCCTCAGGGTAAGGACTATGGCTACACCTTC
>-|TRBV28|-|TRBJ1-4
CASSSGWSATNEKLFF
TGTGCCAGCAGCTCCGGGTGGTCTGCAACTAATGAAAAACTGTTTTTT
>-|TRBV5-1|TRBD2|TRBJ2-1
CASSFSGGKHEQFF
TGCGCCAGCAGCTTTAGCGGGGGCAAACATGAGCAGTTCTTC
>-|TRBV6-5|TRBD1|TRBJ1-2
CASRDQTGRGYTF
TGTGCCAGCAGGGATCAGACAGGGAGAGGCTACACCTTC
>-|TRBV20-1|-|TRBJ1-2
CSASRQIGGYGYTF
TGCAGTGCTAGTCGGCAGATTGGAGGATATGGCTACACCTTC
>once|TRBV19|TRBD1|TRBJ2-2
CASIPQGTGARRTGELFF
TGTGCCAGTATTCCCCAAGGGACAGGGGCTCGAAGAACCGGGGAGCTGTTTTTT
>-|TRBV6-6|-|TRBJ1-4
CASSPRTGSTNEKLFF
TGTGCCAGCAGTCCCCGCACAGGGTCAACTAATGAAAAACTGTTTTTT
>-|TRBV7-2|TRBD1|TRBJ1-1
CASSTRQGKAFF
TGTGCCAGCAGCACGCGACAGGGGAAAGCTTTCTTT
>-|TRBV9|TRBD1|TRBJ2-2
CASSVGGPGQGRNGELFF
TGTGCCAGCAGCGTAGGGGGGCCAGGACAGGGTAGGAACGGGGAGCTGTTTTTT
>-|TRBV19|TRBD1|TRBJ2-1
CASSIKDRVYNEQFF
TGTGCCAGTAGTATAAAGGACAGGGTCTACAATGAGCAGTTCTTC
>-|TRBV28|-|TRBJ1-2
CASTLQLPPYGYTF
TGTGCCAGCACCCTACAGCTACCTCCCTATGGCTACACCTTC
>-|TRBV24-1|TRBD1|TRBJ2-7
CATSDPDRGDEQYF
TGTGCCACCAGTGACCCGGACAGGGGTGACGAGCAGTACTTC
>-|TRBV6-1|-|TRBJ2-1
CASSGDRQRWGNEQFF
TGTGCCAGCAGTGGCGACAGGCAAAGGTGGGGGAATGAGCAGTTCTTC
>-|TRBV15|TRBD1|TRBJ1-1
CATSTGQGNAFF
TGTGCCACCAGCACGGGACAGGGAAACGCTTTCTTT
>-|TRBV6-6|TRBD1|TRBJ1-2
CASSYSASRQGPGYTF
TGTGCCAGCAGTTACTCCGCTTCCCGACAGGGGCCTGGCTACACCTTC
>-|TRBV7-9|-|TRBJ1-2
CASSLVSGLYGYTF
TGTGCCAGCAGCTTAGTTTCTGGCCTCTATGGCTACACCTTC
>-|TRBV3-1/TRBV3-2|-|TRBJ1-2
CASSLGTSGYTF
TGTGCCAGCAGCCTAGGGACTTCTGGCTACACCTTC
>-|TRBV5-6|TRBD2|TRBJ2-3
CASSQDPTTSVIDTQYF
TGTGCCAGCAGCCAAGACCCGACGACTAGCGTGATAGATACGCAGTATTTT
>-|TRBV18|TRBD1|TRBJ1-5
CASSPMGQGAYQPQHF
TGTGCCAGCTCACCAATGGGACAGGGGGCTTATCAGCCCCAGCATTTT
>-|TRBV7-9|TRBD2|TRBJ2-7
CASSSRLAGTYEQYF
TGTGCCAGCAGCTCCAGACTAGCGGGGACCTACGAGCAGTACTTC
>-|TRBV10-3|-|TRBJ2-7
CAISGGSSYEQYF
TGTGCCATCAGTGGCGGATCATCCTACGAGCAGTACTTC
>-|TRBV13|-|TRBJ1-2
CASSSQQGFYGYTF
TGTGCCAGCAGCTCCCAACAGGGCTTCTATGGCTACACCTTC
>-|TRBV9|TRBD1|TRBJ2-5
CASSPRGQETQYF
TGTGCCAGCAGCCCCAGGGGGCAAGAGACCCAGTACTTC
>-|TRBV6-4|TRBD1|TRBJ1-1
CASSEEGGSNTEAFF
TGTGCCAGCAGTGAGGAAGGGGGCTCGAACACTGAAGCTTTCTTT
>-|TRBV6-1|-|TRBJ2-1
CASSYPGGGEQFF
TGTGCCAGCAGTTATCCTGGTGGCGGTGAGCAGTTCTTC
>-|TRBV6-5|-|TRBJ1-2
CASLTGTLHQYGYTF
TGTGCCAGCTTAACCGGGACACTACACCAATATGGCTACACCTTC
>few|TRBV6-1|TRBD1|TRBJ1-6
CASSEGTDYNSPLHF
TGTGCCAGCAGTGAGGGGACAGACTATAATTCACCCCTCCACTTT
>-|TRBV7-2|-|TRBJ1-1
CASSLNAGRIETEAFF
TGTGCCAGCAGCTTAAATGCAGGGCGTATCGAAACTGAAGCTTTCTTT
>-|TRBV5-1|TRBD1|TRBJ1-3
CASSLTGTEINTIYF
TGCGCCAGCAGCCTCACCGGGACAGAGATAAACACCATATATTTT
>-|TRBV2|-|TRBJ1-1
CASSRLFGNTEAFF
TGTGCCAGCTCGCGGCTATTTGGGAACACTGAAGCTTTCTTT
>-|TRBV5-1|-|TRBJ1-3
CASSLAFLGSGNTIYF
TGCGCCAGCAGCTTGGCCTTTCTCGGCTCTGGAAACACCATATATTTT